This TCR beta chain derives from a study of post-analysis software for immune sequencing data. Study-level points and caveats: In multiple sclerosis, normalized Chao1 diversity was significantly below that of controls. Patients carried a few TRBV segments more frequently than controls did, and TRBV5-6, TRBV5-1 and TRBV20-1 were among them. Co-batched samples clustered tightly together by F measure.

Trimming at V came to 9 bases and at J to 8 bases, leaving 14 bases not matched to a gene. The germline V gene encodes CDR1 LNHNV and CDR2 YYDKDF (reference sequence). This CDR3 has 15 amino acids. This clonotype was observed a handful of times. Its antigen is unknown. Unique molecular identifiers featured in each of the TCR beta cDNA libraries. TCRdb used MiXCR to reprocess the PCR reads, holding one entry per CDR3 protein. The sample contains approximately 730,000 distinct CDR3 sequences, approximately 44% of which appear only once. This TCR was sampled from a girl aged 5-17 years with multiple sclerosis. Sequencing used blood. The V call is TRBV15, the J call TRBJ2-1; 9 nucleotides align to TRBD1. The CDR3 protein is CATCCDRGYIDEQFF. DNA of the CDR3: TGTGCCACTTGCTGCGACAGGGGGTATATCGATGAGCAGTTCTTC.